The next 11 T cell receptor beta chains were all read from a single sample in a study of shared clonotypes between healthy human individuals. Some clones are missing from TCRdb's copy, which holds only in-frame ones; the method was immunoSEQ multiplex PCR. The table records approximately 2.1 million clones, about 92% of them present only once. Sequenced input: naive CD4+ T cells from PBMCs. Indicated subset: CD45RA+ positively selected. Receptors originate from a man aged 18 to 29 in good health. Some clones in this sample may be carry-over from other donors' samples.

The rearrangement uses TRBV7-9 and TRBJ2-7; D possibly matches TRBD1 or TRBD2 (6 bases each). The ends were cut back, 5 bases at V and 7 bases at J, with 18 bases in the middle. The CDR3 runs 14 residues. Germline V gene sequence: CDR1 SEHNR, CDR2 FQNEAQ (reference sequence). The CDR3 here is CASSRGTPLGEQYF. For the CDR3, the DNA is TGTGCCAGCAGCCGCGGGACACCCCTCGGGGAGCAGTACTTC.

Points on this clone: The sample holds other DNA sequences that translate to the same CDR3. The chain carries TRBV7-2 and TRBJ2-7, with TRBD2 matching over 10 bases. Trimming took 1 base from V and 3 from J; bases not matched to a gene: 3. The CDR3 has 15 amino acids. Germline-derived CDR1 and CDR2 are SGHTA and FQGNSA. The chain's CDR3 is CASSLVAGGSYEQYF. For the CDR3, the DNA is TGTGCCAGCAGCTTAGTAGCGGGAGGTAGCTACGAGCAGTACTTC.

The CDR3 sequence: CASSELVSGSYEQYF. For the CDR3, the DNA is TGTGCCAGCAGTGAATTGGTTAGCGGGAGTTACGAGCAGTACTTC. The chain uses TRBV25-1 and TRBJ2-7; 9 positions match TRBD2. This CDR3 is 15 amino acids long. V lost 1 base, J lost 4 bases, and 5 bases stayed unmatched. CDR1 MGHDK and CDR2 SYGVNS come from the germline V gene.

The rearrangement joins TRBV6-5 to TRBJ2-7; 11 bases map to TRBD2. V shed 4 bases, J shed 3 bases, and the junction held 5 bases outside the gene matches. CDR3 length: 15 residues. Germline-derived CDR1 and CDR2 are MNHEY and SVGAGI. CDR3 protein: CASSWGLAVVYEQYF. CDR3 nucleotide sequence: TGTGCCAGCAGTTGGGGACTAGCGGTGGTCTACGAGCAGTACTTC.

This clone was seen a single time. This chain connects TRBV28 to TRBJ1-1; perhaps TRBD1 as D (6 bases). V was clipped by 7 bases and J by 0 bases, with 15 bases between them. CDR1 MDHEN and CDR2 SYDVKM come from the germline V gene. The CDR3 has 15 amino acids. CDR3 DNA: TGTGCCAGCATCGTTGGGGGCGTAGTGAACACTGAAGCTTTCTTT. Translation gives CASIVGGVVNTEAFF.

About this clone: This CDR3 is also generated by other DNA sequences in the sample. This chain connects TRBV5-1 to TRBJ2-7; TRBD1 matches 10 bases. The CDR3 is 14 residues long. Trimming took 2 bases from V and 5 from J; bases not matched to a gene: 4. Per the germline V gene, CDR1 is SGHRS and CDR2 is YFSETQ. For the CDR3, the DNA is TGCGCCAGCAGCTTATCCGGGACAGGGGACGAGCAGTACTTC. It codes for CASSLSGTGDEQYF.

The chain is built from TRBV27 and TRBJ2-3; no reliable D call. V dropped 10 bases and J dropped 0 bases, with 20 bases sitting between them. CDR1 is MNHEY and CDR2 is SMNVEV in the germline V gene (reference sequence). The CDR3 consists of 16 residues. The CDR3 reads CATPGKTVFSTDTQYF. The DNA of the CDR3 is TGTGCCACCCCGGGTAAGACCGTTTTTAGCACAGATACGCAGTATTTT.

This chain joins TRBV4-1 and TRBJ1-4, with TRBD1 identical over 9 bases. CDR3 size: 17 residues. Trimming took 0 bases from V and 5 from J; bases not matched to a gene: 7. Germline-derived CDR1 and CDR2 are MGHRA and YSYEKL. CDR3 residues: CASSQDPGTGWNEKLFF. In nucleotides, the CDR3 is TGCGCCAGCAGCCAAGACCCCGGGACAGGGTGGAATGAAAAACTGTTTTTT.

This clone was observed a single time. This chain uses TRBV28 with TRBJ2-1; tentatively, D is TRBD1 or TRBD2 (6 bases each). The CDR3 consists of 13 residues. The germline gives CDR1 MDHEN, CDR2 SYDVKM. Trimming left V 4 bases short and J 9 bases short, with 13 bases between. The CDR3 coding sequence is TGTGCCAGCAGTTCACCACAGGGACTTGAGCAGTTCTTC. It is translated as CASSSPQGLEQFF.

The V gene is TRBV12-5, the J gene TRBJ2-7; possible D gene TRBD2, 6 bases. This CDR3 spans 16 amino acids. V was pared by 1 base and J by 3 bases, with 16 bases between. CDR1 is LGHNT, CDR2 FRNRAP, per germline. Here the CDR3 reads CASGLGYGSRLYEQYF. The CDR3 DNA reads TGTGCTAGTGGTTTGGGGTACGGGAGCCGACTCTACGAGCAGTACTTC.

This chain uses TRBV7-3 with TRBJ2-3, with D perhaps matching TRBD1 or TRBD2 (5 bases each). This CDR3 is built from 14 residues. V was cut by 4 bases and J by 5 bases, with 13 bases left in between. The germline CDR1 and CDR2 sequences are SGHTA and FQGTGA. The CDR3, as DNA: TGTGCCAGCAGCTCCCCCCGGGGCGGAGATACGCAGTATTTT. Translation gives CASSSPRGGDTQYF.